Each of the 27 T cell receptor beta chains below was sequenced from the same sample in a study of shared clonotypes between healthy human individuals. Assay: immunoSEQ multiplex PCR; the TCRdb copy retains only in-frame clones and omits some. The sample contains 2 million to 3 million clones, 80% to 95% of which appear only once. Sequencing input: naive CD4+ T cells from PBMCs. Subset denoted: CD45RA+ positively selected. Receptors were obtained from a man aged 18 to 35 in good health. Some clones in this sample may be carry-over from other donors' samples.

The chain combines TRBV5-1 with TRBJ1-3, with no clear D. The CDR3 consists of 16 residues. V lost 4 bases and J lost 4, with 18 bases in between. Germline V gene lookup returns CDR1 SGHRS and CDR2 YFSETQ. CDR3 nucleotide sequence: TGCGCCAGCAGCCCGACCTTCAGAAACCCCGGAAACACCATATATTTT. Protein sequence: CASSPTFRNPGNTIYF.

This chain links TRBV6-1 with TRBJ1-4; 8 positions agree with TRBD1. Germline assignment: CDR1 MNHNS and CDR2 SASEGT. The CDR3 is made up of 15 amino acids. V lost 7 bases and J lost 6; bases outside the gene matches: 10. The CDR3 DNA reads as TGTGCCAGCACGGAACGACAGGGGAGGGATGAAAAACTGTTTTTT. Protein: CASTERQGRDEKLFF.

This clone was observed once. The chain recombines TRBV29-1 with TRBJ2-2; 7 bases line up with TRBD1. Germline V CDR1 and CDR2: SQVTM, ANQGSEA. The CDR3 sequence is 12 residues long. J gave up 8 bases and V 8 bases, and 8 bases lay outside the gene matches. The CDR3 reads CSIYRGGGELFF. The CDR3 DNA follows: TGCAGCATCTACAGGGGCGGGGGGGAGCTGTTTTTT.

V gene TRBV9 combines with J gene TRBJ1-4; D gene uncertain. The V end was cut by 0 bases, the J end by 6 bases, with 15 bases between. This CDR3 comprises 16 residues. The germline gives CDR1 SGDLS, CDR2 YYNGEE. The CDR3 DNA is TGTGCCAGCAGCGTAGATGGGAGCTTGCAGTATGAAAAACTGTTTTTT. Residues: CASSVDGSLQYEKLFF.

J is TRBJ1-2 and V is TRBV29-1, with 8 bases identical to TRBD1. Germline CDR1 reads SQVTM; CDR2 reads ANQGSEA. The junction had 7 bases not matched to a gene; V was cut back by 3 bases and J by 4 bases. The CDR3 is 14 amino acids. The CDR3 nucleotides read TGCAGCGTTGATATGGCAGGGGGCGGCTATGGCTACACCTTC. This gives the protein CSVDMAGGGYGYTF. Combining the CDR3 with reference TRBV29-1 and TRBJ1-2 gives the whole variable domain SAVISQKPSRDICQRGTSLTIQCQVDSQVTMMFWYRQQPGQSLTLIATANQGSEATYESGFVIDKFPISRPNLTFSTLTVSNMSPEDSSIYLCSVDMAGGGYGYTFGSGTRLTVV.

The chain carries TRBV10-2 and TRBJ2-1; D remains ambiguous. V gave up 8 bases and J gave up 0 bases, with 8 bases separating them. CDR3 length: 13 residues. Germline V lookup: CDR1 WSHSY, CDR2 SAAADI. CDR3 amino acids: CASRTSSYNEQFF. The CDR3 DNA follows: TGCGCCAGCCGAACAAGCTCCTACAATGAGCAGTTCTTC.

This clone appeared a few times. Other DNA variants within this sample encode the same CDR3. This chain connects TRBV11-3 to TRBJ2-7; 11 nucleotides agree with TRBD1. CDR3 size: 14 residues. V lost 3 bases to trimming and J lost 2 bases; unmatched junction nucleotides: 0. Looked up from germline, CDR1 is SGHNT and CDR2 is YENEEA. DNA for the CDR3: TGTGCCAGCAGCTTGGGACAGGGGGCCTACGAGCAGTACTTC. Translating gives CASSLGQGAYEQYF.

The chain combines TRBV5-1 with TRBJ2-7; D unresolved. This CDR3 spans 12 amino acids. The V gene's germline CDR1 is SGHRS and CDR2 YFSETQ. The V gene lost 0 bases and the J gene lost 7 bases, with 8 bases spanning the gap. The CDR3 loop reads CASSLVLGEQYF. CDR3 nucleotides: TGCGCCAGCAGCTTGGTCCTGGGGGAGCAGTACTTC.

The rearrangement joins TRBV28 to TRBJ2-2; the D gene is possibly TRBD2 (6 bases). Trimming removed 5 bases at V and 7 bases at J, with 17 bases between. This CDR3 spans 15 amino acids. In germline, CDR1 is MDHEN, CDR2 SYDVKM. The CDR3 protein is CASSRSGWRYGELFF. The CDR3 DNA sequence: TGTGCCAGCAGTCGCAGCGGGTGGAGGTACGGGGAGCTGTTTTTT.

In DNA form, the CDR3 reads TGTGCCAGCAGCCCAAATTTCTCTGGAAACACCATATATTTT. It codes for CASSPNFSGNTIYF. The chain joins TRBV28 to TRBJ1-3; no clear D. This CDR3 comprises 14 residues. CDR1 and CDR2 (germline): MDHEN, SYDVKM. Trimming cost V 6 bases and J 0 bases, with 9 bases left between them.

There are a few counts of this clone. This rearrangement joins TRBV19 to TRBJ1-5; D is undetermined. The CDR3 runs 13 residues. Germline lookup yields CDR1 LNHDA and CDR2 SQIVND (reference sequence). Trimming took off 3 bases at V and 7 bases at J, with 10 bases between the two ends. CDR3 nucleotides: TGTGCCAGTAGTATTCGGTCGGAACAGCCCCAGCATTTT. Its translation: CASSIRSEQPQHF.

Worth noting for this clone: The same CDR3 can be traced to other DNA sequences in this sample. The rearrangement joins TRBV7-3 to TRBJ2-1; 11 bases line up with TRBD2. V lost 2 bases to trimming and J lost 7 bases; unmatched junction nucleotides: 10. The CDR3 runs to 17 residues. CDR1 and CDR2 (germline): SGHTA, FQGTGA. CDR3: CASSLGLAGGRGNEQFF. For the CDR3, the DNA is TGTGCCAGCAGCTTAGGGCTAGCGGGAGGCCGTGGTAATGAGCAGTTCTTC.

With respect to this clone: One end of the junction fails to match germline, which may point to a read error. The V gene is TRBV19, the J gene TRBJ2-1; 8 positions match TRBD1. This CDR3 has 13 amino acids. CDR1 is LNHDA, CDR2 SQIVND, per germline (reference sequence). CDR3 DNA: TGTGCCAGTAGTTTAGACAGGGGCAATGAGCAGTTCTTC. Translated, it gives CASSLDRGNEQFF.

The chain employs TRBV4-2 and TRBJ1-4; 8 bases agree with TRBD1. The V gene end was trimmed by 0 bases and the J gene end by 8 bases; junction bases not matched to a gene: 5. This CDR3 spans 15 amino acids. Germline loops: CDR1 LGHNA, CDR2 YNFKEQ. As DNA, the CDR3 is TGTGCCAGCAGCCAAGATACAGGGGGAGGAGAAAAACTGTTTTTT. Translation gives CASSQDTGGGEKLFF.

The chain recombines TRBV7-2 with TRBJ2-1; D might be TRBD1 (5 bases). The germline V gene encodes CDR1 SGHTA and CDR2 FQGNSA. The germline V and J ends were trimmed by 1 base and 3 bases, with 10 bases remaining between them. The CDR3 sequence is 15 residues long. CDR3 coding DNA: TGTGCCAGCAGCTTAGGGGGCTCCCTCTACAATGAGCAGTTCTTC. Translating it yields CASSLGGSLYNEQFF.

As concerns this clone: The same CDR3 arises from other DNA sequences in this sample as well. The chain combines TRBV7-3 with TRBJ2-2; perhaps D is TRBD1 or TRBD2 (5 bases each). The V end lost 0 bases, the J end lost 4 bases, and 6 bases lay between the germline ends. The CDR3 spans 14 residues. Germline CDR1 reads SGHTA; CDR2 reads FQGTGA. CDR3 protein: CASSLTGPTGELFF. The CDR3 DNA follows: TGTGCCAGCAGCTTAACGGGACCCACCGGGGAGCTGTTTTTT.

The J gene is TRBJ1-6, the V gene TRBV4-1; D gene uncertain. Germline values: CDR1 MGHRA, CDR2 YSYEKL. V was clipped by 0 bases and J by 8 bases, with 8 bases between them. The CDR3 spans 14 residues. CDR3 bases: TGCGCCAGCAGCCAAGATTTGGCAGATTCACCCCTCCACTTT. Translated, it gives CASSQDLADSPLHF.

With respect to this clone: The same CDR3 arises from other DNA sequences in this sample as well. This chain connects TRBV6-5 to TRBJ2-1, with D hard to call. The CDR3 is 13 amino acids. Germline CDR1 reads MNHEY; CDR2 reads SVGAGI. V lost 2 bases and J lost 4, with 6 bases in between. CDR3 amino acids: CASSYGLYNEQFF. Written as DNA, the CDR3 is TGTGCCAGCAGTTACGGGCTTTACAATGAGCAGTTCTTC.

The chain carries TRBV11-3 and TRBJ2-1; 8 nucleotides agree with TRBD1. V dropped 5 bases and J dropped 12; count of bases not matched to a gene: 12. The CDR3 extends over 14 amino acids. CDR1 is SGHNT and CDR2 is YENEEA in the germline V gene. The CDR3 spells CASSLGTGTMGQFF. The DNA for the CDR3 is TGTGCCAGCAGCCTAGGGACAGGAACAATGGGGCAGTTCTTC.

The chain has TRBV28 and TRBJ2-5; unclear D gene. Per the germline V gene, CDR1 is MDHEN and CDR2 is SYDVKM. This CDR3 is built from 13 residues. V was shortened by 6 bases and J by 5 bases, with 13 bases between the two germline ends. CDR3 amino acids: CASSPAPAETQYF. The CDR3, as DNA: TGTGCCAGCAGCCCCGCCCCAGCCGAGACCCAGTACTTC.

This clone was observed once. The genes are TRBV15 and TRBJ1-3; unclear D gene. This CDR3 region has 14 residues. V was cut by 3 bases and J by 0 bases, with 6 bases left in between. CDR1 LNHNV and CDR2 YYDKDF come from the germline V gene (reference sequence). For the CDR3, the DNA is TGTGCCACCAGCAGGCGTTCCTCTGGAAACACCATATATTTT. Amino acids: CATSRRSSGNTIYF.

This clone was counted a few times. J is TRBJ1-5 and V is TRBV28; TRBD1 matches at 9 bases. With 5 bases clipped from V and 7 bases from J, the junction kept 9 bases outside the gene matches. The CDR3 runs 15 residues. Germline V gene data show CDR1 as MDHEN and CDR2 as SYDVKM. CDR3 amino acids: CASSRPTGGEQPQHF. In DNA form, the CDR3 reads TGTGCCAGCAGTCGCCCGACAGGGGGGGAACAGCCCCAGCATTTT.

The J gene is TRBJ2-5, the V gene TRBV10-1, with 10 bases lining up with TRBD1. The CDR3 is 16 amino acids. Germline V lookup: CDR1 WNHNN, CDR2 SYGVQD (reference sequence). Losses at the gene ends were 0 bases for V and 11 bases for J; bases not matched to a gene: 12. The CDR3 region is CASSESTGTGAREQYF. In DNA form, the CDR3 reads TGCGCCAGCAGTGAGTCAACCGGGACAGGGGCCAGGGAGCAGTACTTC.

This clone was observed once. The J gene is TRBJ2-2, the V gene TRBV7-8, with 7 bases lining up with TRBD2. CDR3 length: 16 residues. V was pared by 5 bases and J by 6 bases, with 12 bases of the junction left unmatched. From germline, CDR1 is SGHVS and CDR2 FQNEAQ. The CDR3 DNA sequence: TGTGCCAGCAGCCCGTGGACTAGGGGCAGGGCCGGGGAGCTGTTTTTT. Protein: CASSPWTRGRAGELFF.

The genes are TRBV28 and TRBJ1-1; 11 bases agree with TRBD1. Germline CDR1 is MDHEN and CDR2 is SYDVKM. The CDR3 contains 16 residues. V shed 4 bases, J shed 6 bases, and the junction held 10 bases outside the gene matches. The CDR3 nucleotides are TGTGCCAGCAGTTCCACATGGGGACAGGGGGTTCCTGAAGCTTTCTTT. It translates to CASSSTWGQGVPEAFF.

V gene TRBV5-1 combines with J gene TRBJ2-1; 12 nucleotides match TRBD2. The V gene end was trimmed by 4 bases and the J gene end by 6 bases; junction bases not matched to a gene: 8. The CDR3 has 16 amino acids. From germline, CDR1 is SGHRS and CDR2 YFSETQ. The DNA of the CDR3 is TGCGCCAGCAGCAGCGCCGGGACTAGCGGGTTCAATGAGCAGTTCTTC. Translating gives CASSSAGTSGFNEQFF.

This sequence joins TRBV10-3 and TRBJ2-7; 8 nucleotides align to TRBD2. V shed 3 bases, J shed 0 bases, and the junction held 7 bases outside the gene matches. Germline CDR1 and CDR2: ENHRY and SYGVKD. The CDR3 runs to 16 residues. Here the CDR3 reads CAISDLRGRTSYEQYF. The CDR3 coding sequence is TGTGCCATCAGTGATTTACGCGGGAGGACCTCCTACGAGCAGTACTTC.